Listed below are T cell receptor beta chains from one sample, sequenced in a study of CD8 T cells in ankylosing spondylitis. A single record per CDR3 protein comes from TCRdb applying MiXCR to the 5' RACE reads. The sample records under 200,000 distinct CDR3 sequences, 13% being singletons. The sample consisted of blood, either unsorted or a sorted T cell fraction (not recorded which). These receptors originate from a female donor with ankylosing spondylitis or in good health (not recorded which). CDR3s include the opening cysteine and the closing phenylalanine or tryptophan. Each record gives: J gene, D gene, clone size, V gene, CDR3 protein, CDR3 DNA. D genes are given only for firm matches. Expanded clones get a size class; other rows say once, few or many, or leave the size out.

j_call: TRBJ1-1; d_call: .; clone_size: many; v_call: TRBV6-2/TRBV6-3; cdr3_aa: CASRNRLMNTEAFF; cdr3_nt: TGTGCCAGCAGGAACAGGTTAATGAACACTGAAGCTTTCTTT
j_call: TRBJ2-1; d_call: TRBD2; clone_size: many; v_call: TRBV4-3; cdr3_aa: CASSQDALAGGFNEQFF; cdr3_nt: TGCGCCAGCAGCCAAGATGCACTAGCGGGGGGTTTCAATGAGCAGTTCTTC
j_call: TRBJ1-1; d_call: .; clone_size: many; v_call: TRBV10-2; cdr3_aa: CASSESTGNTEAFF; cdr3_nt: TGCGCCAGCAGTGAATCGACGGGAAACACTGAAGCTTTCTTT
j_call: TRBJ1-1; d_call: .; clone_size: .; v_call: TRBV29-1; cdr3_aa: CSVLRAFEAFF; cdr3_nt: TGCAGCGTTCTCCGGGCCTTTGAAGCTTTCTTT
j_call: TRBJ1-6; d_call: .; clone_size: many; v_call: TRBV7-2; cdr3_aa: CASSLAREMRNNSPLHF; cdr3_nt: TGTGCCAGCAGCTTAGCTCGGGAAATGAGAAATAATTCACCCCTCCACTTT
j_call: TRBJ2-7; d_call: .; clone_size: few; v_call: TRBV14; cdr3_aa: CASSQDAWSTYEQYF; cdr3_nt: TGTGCCAGCAGCCAAGATGCATGGAGTACCTACGAGCAGTACTTC
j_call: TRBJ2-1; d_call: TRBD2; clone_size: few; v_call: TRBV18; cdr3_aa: CASSLTSGQGEQFF; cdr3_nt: TGTGCCAGCTCACTGACTAGCGGCCAAGGGGAGCAGTTCTTC
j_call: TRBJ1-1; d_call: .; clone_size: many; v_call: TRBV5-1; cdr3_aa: CASSPESNTEAFF; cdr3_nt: TGCGCCAGCAGCCCAGAGTCAAACACTGAAGCTTTCTTT
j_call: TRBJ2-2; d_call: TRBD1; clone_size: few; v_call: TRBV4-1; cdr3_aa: CASSQDRQGANTGELFF; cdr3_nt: TGCGCCAGCAGCCAAGATCGACAGGGGGCGAACACCGGGGAGCTGTTTTTT
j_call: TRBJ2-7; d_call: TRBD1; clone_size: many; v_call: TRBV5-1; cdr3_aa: CASARTGGFRGEQYF; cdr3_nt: TGCGCCAGCGCCCGGACAGGGGGCTTCCGCGGCGAGCAGTACTTC
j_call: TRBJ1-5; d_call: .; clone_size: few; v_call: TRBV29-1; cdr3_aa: CSVVVQRNQPQHF; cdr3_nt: TGCAGCGTTGTAGTTCAGCGCAATCAGCCCCAGCATTTT
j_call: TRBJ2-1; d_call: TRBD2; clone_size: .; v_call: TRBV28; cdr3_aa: CASSVSGGPYNEQFF; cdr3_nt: TGTGCCAGCAGTGTTAGCGGGGGACCTTACAATGAGCAGTTCTTC
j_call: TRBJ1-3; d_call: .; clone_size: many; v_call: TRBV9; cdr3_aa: CASSVGESQANTIYF; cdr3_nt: TGTGCCAGCAGCGTAGGTGAGAGCCAAGCGAACACCATATATTTT
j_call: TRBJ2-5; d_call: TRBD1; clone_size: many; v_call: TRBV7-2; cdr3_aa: CASSSGQGATQYF; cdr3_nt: TGTGCCAGCAGCTCCGGACAGGGGGCGACCCAGTACTTC
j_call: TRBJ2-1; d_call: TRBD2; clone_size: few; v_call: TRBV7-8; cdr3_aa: CASSTLVKREGFNEQFF; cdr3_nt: TGTGCCAGCAGCACCCTAGTAAAGCGGGAAGGGTTTAATGAGCAGTTCTTC
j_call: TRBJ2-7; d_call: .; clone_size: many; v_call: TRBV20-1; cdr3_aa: CSASPQGISYEQYF; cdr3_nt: TGCAGTGCTAGTCCGCAGGGAATTTCCTACGAGCAGTACTTC
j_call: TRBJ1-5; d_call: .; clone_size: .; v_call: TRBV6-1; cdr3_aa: CASSEAGGSNQPQHF; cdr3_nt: TGTGCCAGCAGTGAAGCCGGGGGGAGCAATCAGCCCCAGCATTTT
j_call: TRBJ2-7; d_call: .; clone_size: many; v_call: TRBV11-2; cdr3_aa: CASSSGQMRYF; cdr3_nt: TGTGCCAGCAGCTCAGGACAGATGAGGTACTTC
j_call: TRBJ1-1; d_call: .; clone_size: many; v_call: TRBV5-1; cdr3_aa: CASSFGWEGATEAFF; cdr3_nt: TGCGCCAGCAGCTTTGGCTGGGAAGGGGCCACTGAAGCTTTCTTT
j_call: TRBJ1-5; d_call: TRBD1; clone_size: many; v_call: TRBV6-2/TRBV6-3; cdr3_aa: CASSYEQGGQPQHF; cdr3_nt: TGTGCCAGCAGTTACGAACAGGGGGGCCAGCCCCAGCATTTT
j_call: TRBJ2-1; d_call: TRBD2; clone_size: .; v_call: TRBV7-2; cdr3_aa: CASSLGSGGRSLNERFF; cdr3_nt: TGTGCCAGCAGCTTAGGGTCTGGCGGGAGGTCTTTAAATGAGCGGTTCTTC
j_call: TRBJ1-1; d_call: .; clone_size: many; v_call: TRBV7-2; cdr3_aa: CASSYRENTEAFF; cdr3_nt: TGTGCCAGCAGCTACAGGGAGAACACTGAAGCTTTCTTT
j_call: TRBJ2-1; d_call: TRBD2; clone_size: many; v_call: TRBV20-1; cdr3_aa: CSARLAGGRDNEQFF; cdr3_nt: TGCAGTGCTAGGCTAGCGGGAGGGCGGGACAATGAGCAGTTCTTC
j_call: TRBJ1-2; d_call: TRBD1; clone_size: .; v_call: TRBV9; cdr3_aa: CASSGGQDRPHGYTF; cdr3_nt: TGTGCCAGCAGCGGGGGACAGGACAGACCCCATGGCTACACCTTC
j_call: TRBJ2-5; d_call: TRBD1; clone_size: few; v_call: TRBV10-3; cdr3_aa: CAISRTGWTQYF; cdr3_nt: TGTGCCATCAGTCGGACAGGGTGGACCCAGTACTTC
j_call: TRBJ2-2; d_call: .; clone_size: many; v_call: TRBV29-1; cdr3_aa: CSVARPGVGSGELFF; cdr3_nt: TGCAGCGTTGCTCGGCCCGGAGTAGGGTCCGGGGAGCTGTTTTTT
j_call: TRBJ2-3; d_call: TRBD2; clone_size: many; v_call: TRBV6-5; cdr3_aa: CASSYLASGRTDTQYF; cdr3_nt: TGTGCCAGCAGTTACTTGGCTAGCGGGCGCACAGATACGCAGTATTTT
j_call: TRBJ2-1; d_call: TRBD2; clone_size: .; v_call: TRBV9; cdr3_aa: CASSVSGVSSYNEQFF; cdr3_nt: TGTGCCAGCAGCGTTAGCGGGGTGAGCTCCTACAATGAGCAGTTCTTC
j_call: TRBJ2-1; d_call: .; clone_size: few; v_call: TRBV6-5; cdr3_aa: CASSRGIQFF; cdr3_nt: TGTGCCAGCAGTAGGGGGATACAGTTCTTC
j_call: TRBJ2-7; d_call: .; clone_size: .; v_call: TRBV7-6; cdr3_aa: CASSLQGQETYEQYF; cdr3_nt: TGTGCCAGCAGCCTCCAGGGTCAAGAGACCTACGAGCAGTACTTC
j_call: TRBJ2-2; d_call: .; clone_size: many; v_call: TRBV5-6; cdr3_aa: CASSFVAADTGELFF; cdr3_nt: TGTGCCAGCAGCTTTGTAGCCGCAGACACCGGGGAGCTGTTTTTT
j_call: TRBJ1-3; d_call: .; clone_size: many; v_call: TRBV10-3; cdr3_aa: CAISEPSGNTIYF; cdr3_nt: TGTGCCATCAGTGAACCCTCTGGAAACACCATATATTTT
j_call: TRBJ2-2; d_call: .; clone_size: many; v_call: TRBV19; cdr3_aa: CASSTPVGVTGELFF; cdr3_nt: TGTGCCAGTAGTACCCCCGTAGGGGTCACCGGGGAGCTGTTTTTT
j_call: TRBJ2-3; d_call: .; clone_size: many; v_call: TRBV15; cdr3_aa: CATSRDPTGTDTQYF; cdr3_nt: TGTGCCACCAGCAGAGATCCCACCGGCACAGATACGCAGTATTTT
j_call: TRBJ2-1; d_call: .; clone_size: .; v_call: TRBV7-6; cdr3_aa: CAGSRGPLLYNEQFF; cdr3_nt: TGTGCCGGCAGCAGGGGACCACTTCTATACAATGAGCAGTTCTTC
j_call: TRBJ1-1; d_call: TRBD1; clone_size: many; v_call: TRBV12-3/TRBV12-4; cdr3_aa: CASSFHMGTGVNTEAFF; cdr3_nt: TGTGCCAGCAGTTTTCATATGGGGACAGGGGTGAACACTGAAGCTTTCTTT
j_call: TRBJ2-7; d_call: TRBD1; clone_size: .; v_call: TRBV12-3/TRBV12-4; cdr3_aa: CASSYGPGTGDYEQYF; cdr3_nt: TGTGCCAGCAGCTACGGCCCCGGGACAGGGGACTACGAGCAGTACTTC
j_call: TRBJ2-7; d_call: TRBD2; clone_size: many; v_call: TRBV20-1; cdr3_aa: CSAGTSGSSYEQYF; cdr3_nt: TGCAGTGCTGGGACTAGCGGGAGTTCCTACGAGCAGTACTTC
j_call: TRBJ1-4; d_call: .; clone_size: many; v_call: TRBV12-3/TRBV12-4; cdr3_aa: CASRPDRTGEKLFF; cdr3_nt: TGTGCCAGCAGACCCGACCGGACGGGAGAAAAACTGTTTTTT
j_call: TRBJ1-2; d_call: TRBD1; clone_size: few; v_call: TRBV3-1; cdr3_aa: CASSHDSGGGYGYTF; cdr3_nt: TGTGCCAGCAGCCACGATTCAGGGGGTGGCTATGGCTACACCTTC
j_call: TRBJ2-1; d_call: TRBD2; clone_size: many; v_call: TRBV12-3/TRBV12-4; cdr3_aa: CASSPGTSAGEQFF; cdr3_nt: TGTGCCAGCAGCCCCGGGACTAGTGCGGGGGAGCAGTTCTTC
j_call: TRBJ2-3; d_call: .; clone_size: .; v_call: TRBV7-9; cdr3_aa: CASSLEDWHTQYF; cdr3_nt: TGTGCCAGCAGCCTAGAGGACTGGCATACGCAGTATTTT
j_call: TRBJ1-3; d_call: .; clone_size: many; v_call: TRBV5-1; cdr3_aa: CASSLDRSGNTIYF; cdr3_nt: TGCGCCAGCAGCTTGGACCGGTCTGGAAACACCATATATTTT
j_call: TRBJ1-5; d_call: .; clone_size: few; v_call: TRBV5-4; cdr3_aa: CASSLDPNQPQHF; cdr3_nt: TGTGCCAGCAGCTTGGACCCCAATCAGCCCCAGCATTTT
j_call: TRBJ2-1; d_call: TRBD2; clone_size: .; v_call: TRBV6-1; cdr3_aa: CASSKLSSGGITLNEQFF; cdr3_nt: TGTGCCAGCAGTAAACTCTCTAGCGGGGGGATTACCCTCAATGAGCAGTTCTTC
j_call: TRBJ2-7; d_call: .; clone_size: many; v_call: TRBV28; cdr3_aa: CASSSASPYEQYF; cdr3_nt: TGTGCCAGCAGTTCAGCATCCCCTTACGAGCAGTACTTC
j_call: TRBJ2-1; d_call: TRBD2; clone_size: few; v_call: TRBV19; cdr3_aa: CASSILPGLATKVGDEQFF; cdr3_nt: TGTGCCAGTAGTATATTACCGGGACTAGCGACTAAGGTTGGCGATGAGCAGTTCTTC
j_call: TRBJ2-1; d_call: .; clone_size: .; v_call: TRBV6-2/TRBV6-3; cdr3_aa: CASTFTGSLNNEQFF; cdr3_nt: TGTGCCAGCACGTTTACCGGGTCTCTTAACAATGAGCAGTTCTTC
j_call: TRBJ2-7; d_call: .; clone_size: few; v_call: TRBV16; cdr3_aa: CASSQSGIGEQYF; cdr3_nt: TGTGCCAGCAGCCAATCTGGGATCGGCGAGCAGTACTTC
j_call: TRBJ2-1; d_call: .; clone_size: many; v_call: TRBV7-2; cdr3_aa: CASSSSYSIKQFF; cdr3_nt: TGTGCCAGCAGCTCCTCATACTCGATTAAGCAGTTCTTC
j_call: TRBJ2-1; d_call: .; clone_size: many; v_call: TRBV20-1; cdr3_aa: CSARDSLGFEQFF; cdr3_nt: TGCAGTGCTAGAGATTCTTTGGGGTTTGAGCAGTTCTTC
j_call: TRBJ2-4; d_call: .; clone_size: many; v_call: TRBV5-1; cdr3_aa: CASSRTNAENIQYF; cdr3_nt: TGCGCCAGCAGCCGTACGAACGCTGAAAACATTCAGTACTTC
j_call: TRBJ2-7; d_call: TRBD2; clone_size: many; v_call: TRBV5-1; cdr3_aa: CASSLGLAGRDEQYF; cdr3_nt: TGCGCCAGCAGCTTGGGACTAGCAGGGCGAGACGAGCAGTACTTC